Sequencing of this T cell receptor (beta chain) was carried out in a study of Ad26.COV2.S vaccination and SARS-CoV-2 variants. Profiling relied on immunoSEQ multiplex PCR, and the TCRdb table lists in-frame clones only, not all of them. The sample carries more than 300,000 clones, 85% recorded once. Study conclusions and caveats: Placebo recipients and vaccine recipients were similar in non-spike TCR breadth.

Described treatment: 15 to 20 received Ad26.COV2.S at low or high dose, single or two shots; roughly five received placebo; per-sample allocation not given. Samples were taken on day 63 after the first vaccine or placebo injection. As regards this clone: The target antigen is unknown.

CDR3 length: 14 residues. With 1 base removed from V and 5 bases from J, the gap between germline ends came to 9 bases. Germline loops: CDR1 SNHLY, CDR2 FYNNEI. This receptor was obtained from a person between 18 and 65 years old who received the Ad26.COV2.S COVID-19 vaccine or a placebo. Sequenced material: peripheral blood, taken in a trial of Ad26.COV2.S vaccine versus placebo. The chain has TRBV2 and TRBJ1-5; no reliable D call. For the CDR3, the DNA is TGTGCCAGCAGTGAAGGAGGGATTCATCAGCCCCAGCATTTT. Amino acid sequence: CASSEGGIHQPQHF.